This T cell receptor beta chain emerged from a study of blood T cell repertoires in COVID-19. Clones were read by immunoSEQ multiplex PCR, and TCRdb kept only the in-frame ones, dropping some. This table holds more than 150,000 clones, about four fifths found once. The CDR3 is 17 residues long. V gave up 2 bases and J gave up 6 bases; unmatched junction bases: 4. Germline values: CDR1 KGHSY, CDR2 FQNENV. The sample holds one count of this clone. The sequenced sample was peripheral blood. This rearrangement joins TRBV16 to TRBJ2-1; 16 nucleotides align to TRBD2. This TCR was sampled from a woman of 80 years or more with COVID-19, enrolled during active disease. As DNA, the CDR3 is TGTGCCAGCAGCCAACCGGGACTAGCGGGGGGGCGCAATGAGCAGTTCTTC. The encoded protein is CASSQPGLAGGRNEQFF.